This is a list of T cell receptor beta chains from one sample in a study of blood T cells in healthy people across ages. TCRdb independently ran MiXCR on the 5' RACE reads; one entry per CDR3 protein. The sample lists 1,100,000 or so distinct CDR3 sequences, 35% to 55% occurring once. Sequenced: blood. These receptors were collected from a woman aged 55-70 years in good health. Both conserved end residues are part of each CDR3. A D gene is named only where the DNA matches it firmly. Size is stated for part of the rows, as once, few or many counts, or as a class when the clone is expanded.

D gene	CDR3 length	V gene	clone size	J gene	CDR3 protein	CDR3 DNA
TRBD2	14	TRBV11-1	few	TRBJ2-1	CASSFSGSWDEQFF	TGTGCCAGCAGCTTTAGCGGGAGTTGGGATGAGCAGTTCTTC
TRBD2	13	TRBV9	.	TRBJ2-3	CASSREGGDTQYF	TGTGCCAGCAGCCGGGAGGGAGGGGATACGCAGTATTTT
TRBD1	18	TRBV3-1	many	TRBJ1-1	CASSQEKGTGGRKAEAFF	TGTGCCAGCAGCCAAGAGAAGGGGACAGGGGGCAGGAAAGCTGAAGCTTTCTTT
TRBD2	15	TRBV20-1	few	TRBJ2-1	CSARDLAGSFNEQFF	TGCAGTGCTAGAGACCTAGCGGGAAGTTTCAATGAGCAGTTCTTC
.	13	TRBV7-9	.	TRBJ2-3	CATAQQVKDTQYF	TGTGCCACCGCCCAACAGGTTAAAGATACGCAGTATTTT
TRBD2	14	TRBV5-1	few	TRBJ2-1	CASSLKLAGDEQFF	TGCGCCAGCAGCTTGAAGCTAGCGGGAGATGAGCAGTTCTTC
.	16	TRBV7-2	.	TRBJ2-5	CASSKIADTYQETQYF	TGTGCCAGCAGCAAGATAGCGGACACGTACCAAGAGACCCAGTACTTC
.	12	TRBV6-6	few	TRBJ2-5	CASSSSGWAQYF	TGTGCCAGCAGTTCCTCCGGGTGGGCCCAGTACTTC
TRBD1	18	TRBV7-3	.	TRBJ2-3	CASSPLDRFPNSTDTQYF	TGTGCCAGCAGCCCCCTGGACAGGTTTCCAAATAGCACAGATACGCAGTATTTT
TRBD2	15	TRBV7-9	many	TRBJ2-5	CASSLPLAAQETQYF	TGTGCCAGCAGCTTACCCCTAGCGGCCCAAGAGACCCAGTACTTC
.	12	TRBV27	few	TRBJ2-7	CASGHRSYEQYF	TGTGCCAGCGGTCACAGGTCCTACGAGCAGTACTTC
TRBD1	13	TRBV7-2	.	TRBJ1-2	CASSDPGQDGYTF	TGTGCCAGCAGCGACCCAGGACAGGATGGCTACACCTTC
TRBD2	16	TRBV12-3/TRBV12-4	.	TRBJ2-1	CASGSSTSGRYNEQFF	TGTGCCAGCGGTTCGAGCACTAGCGGGAGATACAATGAGCAGTTCTTC
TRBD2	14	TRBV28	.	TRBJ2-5	CASSSGQAGGAQYF	TGTGCCAGCAGTTCAGGCCAAGCGGGAGGAGCGCAGTACTTC
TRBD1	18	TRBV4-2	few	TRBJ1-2	CASSQAVGGQGSVYGYTF	TGTGCCAGCAGCCAAGCAGTGGGGGGACAGGGATCGGTCTATGGCTACACCTTC
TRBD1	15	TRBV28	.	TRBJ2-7	CASSPLPRTGTQQYF	TGTGCCAGCAGTCCCCTCCCCAGGACAGGGACCCAACAGTACTTC
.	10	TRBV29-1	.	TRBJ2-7	CSGNNNEQYF	TGCAGCGGAAACAACAATGAGCAGTACTTC
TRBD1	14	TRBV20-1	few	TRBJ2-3	CSARRGQGTDTQYF	TGCAGTGCCCGTAGGGGACAGGGTACAGATACGCAGTATTTT
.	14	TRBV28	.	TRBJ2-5	CTSRTGFGIETQYF	TGTACCAGCAGAACAGGGTTTGGTATCGAGACCCAGTACTTC
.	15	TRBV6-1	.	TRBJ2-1	CASRTTGVTYNEQFF	TGTGCCAGCAGAACAACGGGGGTTACTTACAATGAGCAGTTCTTC
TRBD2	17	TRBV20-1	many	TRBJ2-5	CSADGLAGGPPQETQYF	TGCAGTGCTGATGGACTAGCGGGAGGGCCACCCCAAGAGACCCAGTACTTC
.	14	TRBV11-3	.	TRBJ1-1	CASSLDPGSPEAFF	TGTGCCAGCAGCTTAGATCCCGGTTCTCCCGAAGCTTTCTTT
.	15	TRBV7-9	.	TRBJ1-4	CASSLEQGIGEKLFF	TGTGCCAGCAGCTTAGAGCAGGGGATCGGGGAAAAACTGTTTTTT
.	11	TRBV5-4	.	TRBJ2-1	CASSLNGEQFF	TGTGCCAGCAGCTTAAACGGTGAGCAGTTCTTC
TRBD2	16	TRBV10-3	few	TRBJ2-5	CAINSQASGRMETQYF	TGTGCCATCAACTCCCAGGCTAGCGGGAGGATGGAGACCCAGTACTTC
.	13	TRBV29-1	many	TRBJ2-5	CSVVRDLQETQYF	TGCAGCGTTGTAAGGGATCTCCAAGAGACCCAGTACTTC
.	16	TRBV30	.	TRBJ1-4	CAWKRQGHATNEKLFF	TGTGCCTGGAAGAGGCAGGGGCATGCAACTAATGAAAAACTGTTTTTT
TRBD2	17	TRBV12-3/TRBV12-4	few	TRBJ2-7	CASTAGTSGRVKREQYF	TGTGCCAGCACTGCCGGGACTAGCGGGAGGGTTAAACGGGAGCAGTACTTC
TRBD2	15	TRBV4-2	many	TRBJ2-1	CASSQRTSGRGEQFF	TGTGCCAGCAGCCAGCGGACTAGCGGGAGAGGTGAGCAGTTCTTC
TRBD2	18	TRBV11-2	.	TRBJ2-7	CASRFNSPGLAGTYEQYF	TGTGCCAGCAGATTCAACTCACCGGGACTAGCGGGAACCTACGAGCAGTACTTC
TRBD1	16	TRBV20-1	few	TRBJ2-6	CSARSQGTAGANVLTF	TGCAGTGCTAGGTCGCAGGGGACAGCTGGGGCCAACGTCCTGACTTTC
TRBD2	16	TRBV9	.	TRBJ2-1	CASSVATSGRYNEQFF	TGTGCCAGCAGCGTAGCTACTAGCGGGAGGTACAATGAGCAGTTCTTC
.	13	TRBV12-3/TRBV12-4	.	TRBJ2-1	CASQGRRRDEQFF	TGTGCCAGCCAAGGACGGCGGCGGGATGAGCAGTTCTTC
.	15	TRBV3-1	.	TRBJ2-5	CASSQVGGTGETQYF	TGTGCCAGCAGCCAAGTCGGAGGGACTGGAGAGACCCAGTACTTC
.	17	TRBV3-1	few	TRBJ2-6	CASSQYVQGSGANVLTF	TGTGCCAGCAGCCAATACGTCCAGGGTTCCGGGGCCAACGTCCTGACTTTC
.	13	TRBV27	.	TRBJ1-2	CASSTTMGYGYTF	TGTGCCAGCAGTACAACGATGGGGTATGGCTACACCTTC
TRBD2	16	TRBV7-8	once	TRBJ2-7	CASSQDGGSLPREQYF	TGTGCCAGCAGCCAAGATGGCGGGAGTCTCCCCCGCGAGCAGTACTTC
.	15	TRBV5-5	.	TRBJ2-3	CASVPREPRADTQYF	TGTGCCAGCGTTCCCAGGGAGCCCCGGGCAGATACGCAGTATTTT
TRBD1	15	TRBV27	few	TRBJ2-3	CASSDWTGGGDTQYF	TGTGCCAGCAGTGACTGGACAGGGGGTGGAGATACGCAGTATTTT
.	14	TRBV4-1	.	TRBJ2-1	CASSQDRVSYEQFF	TGCGCCAGCAGCCAAGACAGGGTTTCCTACGAGCAGTTCTTC
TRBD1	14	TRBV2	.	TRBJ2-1	CAIQGAYGNNEQFF	TGTGCCATCCAGGGGGCGTACGGGAACAATGAGCAGTTCTTC
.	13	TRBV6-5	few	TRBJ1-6	CASSRTLNSPLHF	TGTGCCAGCAGCAGGACCCTTAATTCACCCCTCCACTTT
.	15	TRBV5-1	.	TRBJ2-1	CASSLVRGSYNEQFF	TGCGCCAGCAGCTTGGTTCGGGGCTCCTACAATGAGCAGTTCTTC
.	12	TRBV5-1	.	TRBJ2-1	CASSLSPGPQFF	TGCGCCAGCAGCTTGTCCCCCGGGCCGCAGTTCTTC
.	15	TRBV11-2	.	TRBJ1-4	CASSLRTVLNEKLFF	TGTGCCAGCAGCCTAAGGACAGTTTTGAATGAAAAACTGTTTTTT
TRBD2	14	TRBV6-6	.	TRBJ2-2	CASTTGTRGGELFF	TGTGCCAGCACTACCGGGACTAGGGGGGGGGAGCTGTTTTTT
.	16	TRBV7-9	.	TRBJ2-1	CASSSSGRGGHNEQFF	TGTGCCAGCAGCTCGAGCGGGAGAGGGGGCCACAATGAGCAGTTCTTC
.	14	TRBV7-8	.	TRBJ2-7	CASSFRSESYEQYF	TGTGCCAGCAGCTTTCGGTCAGAGTCCTACGAGCAGTACTTC